This T cell receptor beta chain was observed in a study of post-analysis software for immune sequencing data. Study outcomes and limitations: Relative to controls, patients had five TRBV segments at higher frequency, with TRBV5-6, TRBV5-1 and TRBV20-1 among these.

Worth noting for this clonotype: Its antigen is unidentified.

Every TCR beta cDNA library bore unique molecular identifiers. TCRdb reprocessed the PCR reads via MiXCR and lists one record per CDR3 protein. The data show hundreds of thousands of distinct CDR3 sequences, with approximately 57% seen just once and about 4.8% held by the top ten. Germline lookup yields CDR1 SQVTM and CDR2 ANQGSEA. Trimming cost V 3 bases and J 5 bases; bases outside gene matches: 11. The CDR3 contains 17 residues. This TCR came from a girl between 5 and 17 years old with multiple sclerosis. V is TRBV29-1 and J is TRBJ2-5; 14 bases align to TRBD2. Sequencing input: blood. The CDR3, as DNA: TGCAGCGTTGATAGAACGACTAGCGGGAGGGCCAAGGAGACCCAGTACTTC. Amino acids: CSVDRTTSGRAKETQYF.